Below are 6 T cell receptor beta chains sequenced from a single sample in a study of TIL therapy for anti-PD-1-resistant metastatic lung cancer. As for time point: pre-treatment sample, taken before nivolumab and TIL therapy. Sequencing used immunoSEQ v3. Repertoires were generated with immunoSEQ multiplex PCR, while TCRdb's copy carries only in-frame clones and drops some. The table includes around 50,000 clones, more than 60% detected once. Sequencing used blood, obtained at baseline. Source of these receptors: a person between 25 and 80 years old with non-small cell lung cancer.

The sample holds a few counts of this clone. Here the CDR3 reads CASSFDSFYGYTF. The CDR3 DNA reads as TGTGCCAGCAGCTTCGACAGCTTCTATGGCTACACCTTC. The chain links TRBV7-9 to TRBJ1-2, with D perhaps TRBD1 (5 bases). CDR3 length equals 13 residues. The V gene's germline CDR1 is SEHNR and CDR2 FQNEAQ (reference sequence). Trimming stripped 3 bases from V and 4 bases from J, with 9 bases between.

This clone has only a few counts. The rearrangement joins TRBV6-1 to TRBJ1-4; D gene ambiguous. CDR3 length: 15 residues. V shed 6 bases and J shed 1 base, with 12 bases lying between them. The germline V gene encodes CDR1 MNHNS and CDR2 SASEGT. The chain's CDR3 is CASRRDWVTNEKLFF. The CDR3 DNA reads TGTGCCAGCAGAAGGGATTGGGTAACTAATGAAAAACTGTTTTTT.

The chain carries TRBV5-6 and TRBJ1-3; D uncertain. The CDR3 extends over 14 amino acids. CDR1 is SGHDT, CDR2 YYEEEE, per germline. Trimming shortened V by 0 bases and J by 0 bases, and 4 bases separated the two germline ends. The chain's CDR3 is CASSLGSSGNTIYF. DNA for the CDR3: TGTGCCAGCAGCTTGGGCAGCTCTGGAAACACCATATATTTT.

This clone came up once. The CDR3 DNA reads TGTGCCAGCAGTAGACAAGGGGTGACTGAAGCTTTCTTT. This codes for CASSRQGVTEAFF. The chain recombines TRBV2 with TRBJ1-1; D might be TRBD1 (5 bases). CDR3 size: 13 residues. V lost 5 bases and J 5 bases, leaving 12 bases between the germline ends. Germline V lookup: CDR1 SNHLY, CDR2 FYNNEI.

This rearrangement joins TRBV5-1 to TRBJ1-1; possible D gene TRBD1, 5 bases. Looked up from germline, CDR1 is SGHRS and CDR2 is YFSETQ. The length of the CDR3 is 15 residues. V dropped 2 bases and J dropped 3 bases, with 14 bases sitting between them. CDR3 residues: CASSFDSRVDTEAFF. CDR3 coding DNA: TGCGCCAGCAGCTTCGACAGCCGTGTGGACACTGAAGCTTTCTTT.

The chain uses TRBV7-2 and TRBJ1-4; D uncertain. Trimming removed 5 bases at V and 5 bases at J, with 6 bases between. This CDR3 has 12 amino acids. The germline gives CDR1 SGHTA, CDR2 FQGNSA. CDR3 amino acids: CASSGRNEKLFF. The CDR3 DNA follows: TGTGCCAGCAGCGGACGAAATGAAAAACTGTTTTTT.